This T cell receptor (beta chain) was profiled in a study of graft-versus-host responses after intestinal transplantation. As regards this clone: The antigen remains undetermined.

Here immunoSEQ multiplex PCR was the method, and the copy in TCRdb shows in-frame clones only, minus some. The sample comprises about 130,000 clones, approximately 91% of which are singletons, and about 0.18% rests with the top ten. Trimming removed 7 bases at V and 8 bases at J, with 5 bases between. This CDR3 has 9 residues. Per the germline V gene, CDR1 is SGHTA and CDR2 is FQGNSA. Material: unstimulated CD4+ T cells sorted from spleen or lymph node cells, obtained before intestinal transplant. This chain links TRBV7-2 with TRBJ1-1; D gene ambiguous. This TCR was sampled from a human donor who received an intestinal transplant. The CDR3 nucleotides are TGTGCCAGCAACCTCGAAGCTTTCTTT. This codes for CASNLEAFF.